This T cell receptor (beta chain) was recovered during a study of T cells after yellow fever vaccination. Overall study: In the case of low-cell-number fractions, SMART-Seq v4 Ultra Low Input was used for preparation.

Germline V gene sequence: CDR1 SGHAT, CDR2 FQNNGV. The CDR3 is 13 amino acids. Trimming removed 8 bases at V and 11 bases at J, with 21 bases between. TCRdb reprocessed the 5' RACE reads via MiXCR and lists one record per CDR3 protein. The sample comprises over 150,000 distinct CDR3 sequences, approximately 6.2% of which are singletons, and less than 3.5% rests with the top ten. General observations from the study: Contamination by abundant bulk-population clonotypes could be present in FACS-sorted repertoires. Compared with primary, the secondary response was weaker and peaked at day 5, not 15. Post-booster reappearance was seen for most primary-vaccination clones (roughly 96% CD4, 75% to 90% CD8).

This clonotype was picked up many times. Its antigen is still unknown. The TCR was taken from a young man who received the YFV17D yellow fever vaccine. The sample here was CD4+ T cells sorted from PBMCs, taken on the day of the first yellow fever vaccination. This chain uses TRBV11-2 with TRBJ1-1, with D hard to call. Here the CDR3 reads CASGIQEALGAFF. The CDR3 nucleotides are TGTGCCAGCGGCATTCAGGAGGCTTTAGGGGCTTTCTTT.